This T cell receptor (beta chain) derives from a study of control samples from healthy donors and cancer patients. Clones were read by immunoSEQ multiplex PCR, and TCRdb kept only the in-frame ones, dropping some. This sample yields roughly 120,000 clones, of which about 92% are seen a single time; 1.7% belongs to the top ten. Per the germline V gene, CDR1 is MNHEY and CDR2 is SVGEGT. V shed 6 bases and J shed 7 bases, with 7 bases lying between them. This CDR3 is built from 11 residues. The source of this sequence is a man aged 50 or older with head and neck cancer. The sample taken for sequencing was PBMCs. The rearrangement uses TRBV6-2 or TRBV6-3 and TRBJ2-1; no clear D gene. The DNA of the CDR3 is TGTGCCAGCAGCCGACTTAATGAGCAGTTCTTC. Amino acid sequence: CASSRLNEQFF.